This T cell receptor (beta chain) was documented in a study of control samples from healthy donors and cancer patients. Produced via immunoSEQ multiplex PCR; TCRdb's table is partial and in-frame only. The sample totals fewer than 200,000 clones. This CDR3 is built from 14 residues. The ends were cut back, 2 bases at V and 5 bases at J, with 10 bases in the middle. The germline V gene has CDR1 SGHDT and CDR2 YYEEEE. This TCR derives from a woman aged 25 to 39 in good health. The material sequenced was blood. The chain couples TRBV5-6 to TRBJ1-4, with D perhaps TRBD1 (5 bases). The chain's CDR3 is CASSFVRGNEKLFF. In DNA, the CDR3 is TGTGCCAGCAGCTTTGTACGGGGGAATGAAAAACTGTTTTTT.